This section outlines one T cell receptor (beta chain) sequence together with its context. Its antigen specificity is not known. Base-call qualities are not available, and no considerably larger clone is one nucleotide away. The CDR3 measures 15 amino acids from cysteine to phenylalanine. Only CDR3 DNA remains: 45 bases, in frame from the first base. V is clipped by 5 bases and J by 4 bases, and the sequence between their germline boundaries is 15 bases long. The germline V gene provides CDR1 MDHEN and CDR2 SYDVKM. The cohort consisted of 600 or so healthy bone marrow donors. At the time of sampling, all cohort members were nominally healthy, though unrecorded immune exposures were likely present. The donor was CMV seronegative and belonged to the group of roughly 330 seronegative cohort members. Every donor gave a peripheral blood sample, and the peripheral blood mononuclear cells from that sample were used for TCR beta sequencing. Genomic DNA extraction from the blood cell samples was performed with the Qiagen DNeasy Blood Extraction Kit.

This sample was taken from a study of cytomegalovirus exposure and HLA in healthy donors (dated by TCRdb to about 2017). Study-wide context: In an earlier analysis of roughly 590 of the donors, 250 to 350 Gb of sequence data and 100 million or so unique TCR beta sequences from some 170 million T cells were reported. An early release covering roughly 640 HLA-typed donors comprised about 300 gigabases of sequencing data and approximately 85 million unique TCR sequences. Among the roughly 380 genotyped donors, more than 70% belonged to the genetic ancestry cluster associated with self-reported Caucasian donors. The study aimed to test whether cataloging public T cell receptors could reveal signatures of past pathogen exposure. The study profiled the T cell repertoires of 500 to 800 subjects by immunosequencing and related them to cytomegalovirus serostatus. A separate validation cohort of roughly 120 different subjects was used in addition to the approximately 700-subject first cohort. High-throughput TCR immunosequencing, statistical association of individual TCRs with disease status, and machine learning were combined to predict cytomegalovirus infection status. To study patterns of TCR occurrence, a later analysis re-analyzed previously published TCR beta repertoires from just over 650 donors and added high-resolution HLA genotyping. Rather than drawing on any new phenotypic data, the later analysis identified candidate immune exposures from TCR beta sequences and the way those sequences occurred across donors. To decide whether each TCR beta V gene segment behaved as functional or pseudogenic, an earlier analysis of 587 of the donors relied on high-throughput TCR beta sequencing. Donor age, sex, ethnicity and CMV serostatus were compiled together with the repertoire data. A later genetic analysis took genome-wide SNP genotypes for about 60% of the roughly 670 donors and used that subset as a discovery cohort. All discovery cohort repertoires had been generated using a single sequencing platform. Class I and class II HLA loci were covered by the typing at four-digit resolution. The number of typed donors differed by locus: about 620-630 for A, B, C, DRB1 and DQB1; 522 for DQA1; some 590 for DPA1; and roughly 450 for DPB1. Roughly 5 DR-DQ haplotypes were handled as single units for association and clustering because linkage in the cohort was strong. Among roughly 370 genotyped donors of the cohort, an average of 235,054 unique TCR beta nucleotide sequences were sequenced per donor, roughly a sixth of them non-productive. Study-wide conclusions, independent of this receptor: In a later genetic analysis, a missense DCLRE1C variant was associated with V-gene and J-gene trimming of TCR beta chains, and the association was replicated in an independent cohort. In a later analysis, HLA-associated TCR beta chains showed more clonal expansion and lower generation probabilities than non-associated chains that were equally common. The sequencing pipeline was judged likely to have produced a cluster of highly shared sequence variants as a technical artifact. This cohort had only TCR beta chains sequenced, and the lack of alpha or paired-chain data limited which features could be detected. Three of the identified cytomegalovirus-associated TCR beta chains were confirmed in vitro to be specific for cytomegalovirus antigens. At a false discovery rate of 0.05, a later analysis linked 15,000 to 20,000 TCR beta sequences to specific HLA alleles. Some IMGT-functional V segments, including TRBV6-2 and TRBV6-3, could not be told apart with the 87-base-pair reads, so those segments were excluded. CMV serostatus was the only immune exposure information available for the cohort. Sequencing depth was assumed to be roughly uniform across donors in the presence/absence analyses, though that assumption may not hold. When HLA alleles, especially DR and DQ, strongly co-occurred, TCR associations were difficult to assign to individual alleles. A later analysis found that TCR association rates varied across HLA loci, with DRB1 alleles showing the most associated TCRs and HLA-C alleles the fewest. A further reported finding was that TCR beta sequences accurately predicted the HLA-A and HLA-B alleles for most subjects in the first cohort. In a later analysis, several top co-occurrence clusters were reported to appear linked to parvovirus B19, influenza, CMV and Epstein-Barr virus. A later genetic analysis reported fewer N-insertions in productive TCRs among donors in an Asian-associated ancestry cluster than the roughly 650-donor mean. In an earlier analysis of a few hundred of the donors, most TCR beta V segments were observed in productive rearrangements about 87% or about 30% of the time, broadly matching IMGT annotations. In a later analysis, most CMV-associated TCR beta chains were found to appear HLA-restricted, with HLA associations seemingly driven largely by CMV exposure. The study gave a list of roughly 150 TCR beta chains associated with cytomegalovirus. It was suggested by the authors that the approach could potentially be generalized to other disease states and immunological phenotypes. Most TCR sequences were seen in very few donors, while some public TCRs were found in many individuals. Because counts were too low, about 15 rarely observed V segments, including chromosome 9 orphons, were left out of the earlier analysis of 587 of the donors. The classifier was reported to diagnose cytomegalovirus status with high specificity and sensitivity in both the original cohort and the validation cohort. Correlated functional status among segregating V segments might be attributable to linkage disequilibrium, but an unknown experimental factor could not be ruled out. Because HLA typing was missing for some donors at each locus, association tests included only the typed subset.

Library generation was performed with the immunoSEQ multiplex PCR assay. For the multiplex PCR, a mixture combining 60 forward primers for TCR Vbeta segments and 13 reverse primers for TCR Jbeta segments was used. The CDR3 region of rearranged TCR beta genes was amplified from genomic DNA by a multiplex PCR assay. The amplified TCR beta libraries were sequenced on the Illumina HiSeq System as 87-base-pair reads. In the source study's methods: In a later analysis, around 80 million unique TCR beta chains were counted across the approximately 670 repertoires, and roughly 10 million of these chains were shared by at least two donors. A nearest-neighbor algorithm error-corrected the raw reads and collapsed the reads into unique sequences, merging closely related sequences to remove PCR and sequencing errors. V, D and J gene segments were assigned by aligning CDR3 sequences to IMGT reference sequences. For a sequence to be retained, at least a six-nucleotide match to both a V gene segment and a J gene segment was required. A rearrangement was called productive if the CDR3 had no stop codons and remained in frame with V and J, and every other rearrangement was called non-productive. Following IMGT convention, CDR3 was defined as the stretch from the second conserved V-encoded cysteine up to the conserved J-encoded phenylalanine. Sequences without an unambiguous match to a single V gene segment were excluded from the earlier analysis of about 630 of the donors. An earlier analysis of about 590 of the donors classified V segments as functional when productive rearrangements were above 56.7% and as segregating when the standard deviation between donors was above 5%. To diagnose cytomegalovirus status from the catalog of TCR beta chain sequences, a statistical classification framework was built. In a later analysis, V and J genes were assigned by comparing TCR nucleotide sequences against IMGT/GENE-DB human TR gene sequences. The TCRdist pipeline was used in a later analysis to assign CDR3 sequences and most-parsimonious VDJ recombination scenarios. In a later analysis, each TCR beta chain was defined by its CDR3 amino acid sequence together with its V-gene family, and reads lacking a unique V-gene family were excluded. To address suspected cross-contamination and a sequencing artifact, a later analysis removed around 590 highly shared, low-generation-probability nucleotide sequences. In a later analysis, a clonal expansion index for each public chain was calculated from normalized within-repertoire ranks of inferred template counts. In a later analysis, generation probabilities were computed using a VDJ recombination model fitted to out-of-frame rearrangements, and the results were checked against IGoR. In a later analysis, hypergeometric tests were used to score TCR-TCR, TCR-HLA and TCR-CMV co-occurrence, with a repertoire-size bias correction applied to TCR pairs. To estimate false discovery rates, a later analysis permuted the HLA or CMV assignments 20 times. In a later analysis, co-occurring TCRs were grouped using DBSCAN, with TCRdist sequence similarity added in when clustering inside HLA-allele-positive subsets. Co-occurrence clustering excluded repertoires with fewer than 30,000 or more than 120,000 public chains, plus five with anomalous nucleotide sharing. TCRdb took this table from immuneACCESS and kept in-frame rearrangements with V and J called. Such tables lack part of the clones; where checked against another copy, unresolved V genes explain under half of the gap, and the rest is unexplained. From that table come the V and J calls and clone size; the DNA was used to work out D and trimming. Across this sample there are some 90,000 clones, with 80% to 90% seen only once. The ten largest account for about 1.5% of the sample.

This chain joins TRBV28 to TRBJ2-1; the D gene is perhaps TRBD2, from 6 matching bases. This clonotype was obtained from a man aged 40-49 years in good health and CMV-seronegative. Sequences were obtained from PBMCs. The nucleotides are TGTGCCAGCAGTATCCCGCGGGACGCTTACAATGAGCAGTTCTTC. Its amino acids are CASSIPRDAYNEQFF. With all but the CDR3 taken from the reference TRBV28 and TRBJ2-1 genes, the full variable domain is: DVKVTQSSRYLVKRTGEKVFLECVQDMDHENMFWYRQDPGLGLRLIYFSYDVKMKEKGDIPEGYSVSREKKERFSLILESASTNQTSMYLCASSIPRDAYNEQFFGPGTRLTVL.